This is a list of T cell receptor beta chains from one sample in a study of beta chain features in type 1 diabetes. The repertoire was sequenced with immunoSEQ multiplex PCR; TCRdb's copy has only in-frame clones and lacks some. This sample yields 150,000 or so clones, of which around 8.4% are seen a single time; around 0.5% belongs to the top ten. Material: central memory CD4+ T cells from blood. These receptors all stem from a young woman with type 1 diabetes. Both conserved end residues are part of each CDR3. Each record gives: J gene, V gene, D gene, clone size, CDR3 DNA, CDR3 protein. A D gene is named only where the DNA matches it firmly. Only part of the rows carry a size: once, few, many, or a class if the clone is expanded.

j_call: TRBJ2-7
v_call: TRBV7-2
d_call: TRBD2
clone_size: few
cdr3_nt: TGTGCCAGCAGCAGGGGCGGACGGGAGGGGCCCGAGCAGTACTTC
cdr3_aa: CASSRGGREGPEQYF

j_call: TRBJ2-5
v_call: TRBV30
d_call: TRBD2
clone_size: .
cdr3_nt: TGTGCCTGGAGTGTAAGGCGGGAGGGGACCCAGTACTTC
cdr3_aa: CAWSVRREGTQYF

j_call: TRBJ2-3
v_call: TRBV6-1
d_call: TRBD1
clone_size: few
cdr3_nt: TGTGCCAGCAGCCTTGACAGGGCCACAGATACGCAGTATTTT
cdr3_aa: CASSLDRATDTQYF

j_call: TRBJ2-3
v_call: TRBV5-4
d_call: TRBD2
clone_size: few
cdr3_nt: TGTGCCAGCAGCCAAGCCGGGACTAGCGGCACAGATACGCAGTATTTT
cdr3_aa: CASSQAGTSGTDTQYF

j_call: TRBJ1-2
v_call: TRBV9
d_call: TRBD1
clone_size: .
cdr3_nt: TGTGCCAGCAGCGTATCGACAGGGCCCAGCTATGGCTACACCTTC
cdr3_aa: CASSVSTGPSYGYTF

j_call: TRBJ2-3
v_call: TRBV23-1
d_call: TRBD1
clone_size: few
cdr3_nt: TGCGCCAGCAGTCACACCTTAGGACAGGGGCGGGTAGGCACAGATACGCAGTATTTT
cdr3_aa: CASSHTLGQGRVGTDTQYF

j_call: TRBJ2-1
v_call: TRBV4-1
d_call: TRBD2
clone_size: few
cdr3_nt: TGCGCCAGCAGCCCCATGGCTAGCGGGTCCTACAATGAGCAGTTCTTC
cdr3_aa: CASSPMASGSYNEQFF

j_call: TRBJ1-5
v_call: TRBV18
d_call: .
clone_size: many
cdr3_nt: TGTGCCAGCTCAGAGGTCACAAGCAATCAGCCCCAGCATTTT
cdr3_aa: CASSEVTSNQPQHF

j_call: TRBJ1-5
v_call: TRBV7-9
d_call: .
clone_size: few
cdr3_nt: TGTGCCATCCAGGGTCAAGGTCGTCAGCCCCAGCATTTT
cdr3_aa: CAIQGQGRQPQHF

j_call: TRBJ2-1
v_call: TRBV30
d_call: TRBD2
clone_size: few
cdr3_nt: TGTGCCTGGAGCGTAGCGGGAGGGTACAATGAGCAGTTCTTC
cdr3_aa: CAWSVAGGYNEQFF

j_call: TRBJ2-7
v_call: TRBV28
d_call: .
clone_size: many
cdr3_nt: TGTGCCAGCAGTTTACAGGGGTACGAGCAGTACTTC
cdr3_aa: CASSLQGYEQYF

j_call: TRBJ1-5
v_call: TRBV4-2
d_call: TRBD1
clone_size: .
cdr3_nt: TGTGCCAGCAGCCAGAAACAGGGGGAGGATCAGCCCCAGCATTTT
cdr3_aa: CASSQKQGEDQPQHF

j_call: TRBJ2-1
v_call: TRBV5-1
d_call: TRBD2
clone_size: .
cdr3_nt: TGCGCCAGCAGCAGCTCGGGGGGCTCCTACAATGAGCAGTTCTTC
cdr3_aa: CASSSSGGSYNEQFF

j_call: TRBJ2-1
v_call: TRBV4-3
d_call: .
clone_size: few
cdr3_nt: TGCGCCAGCAGCGCTCGAAGCGACAATGAGCAGTTCTTC
cdr3_aa: CASSARSDNEQFF